Listed here are 23 T cell receptor beta chains from one sample, sequenced in a study of shared clonotypes between healthy human individuals (dated by TCRdb to the early 2020s). Libraries were built with the immunoSEQ multiplex PCR assay. TCRdb provides this immuneACCESS table in a form limited to in-frame rearrangements. Some clones are lacking; in checked studies, under half of them reflect an unresolved V gene, and why the rest are absent is not known. The sample profile shows fewer than 3 million clones; roughly 90% of them were found once. The biggest ten clones account for around 0.35% of the sample. The sequenced material came from naive CD4+ T cells from PBMCs. This specimen's cell subset or site label, interpreted: CD45RA+ positively selected. These receptors were taken from a man younger than 35 in good health. Some clones in this sample may be carry-over from other donors' samples.

The chain is built from TRBV13 and TRBJ2-1; D is perhaps TRBD2 (6 bases). Trimming pared 5 bases from V and 0 bases from J, leaving 17 bases between. The CDR3 totals 17 residues. Germline loops: CDR1 PRHDT, CDR2 FYEKMQ (reference sequence). Here the CDR3 DNA reads TGTGCCAGCAGCCAACCCGGACTATTTAGCTCCTACAATGAGCAGTTCTTC. This translates into CASSQPGLFSSYNEQFF.

V and J are TRBV28 and TRBJ1-3; 9 bases fit TRBD1. V lost 3 bases and J lost 5; bases outside the gene matches: 5. Germline-derived CDR1 and CDR2 are MDHEN and SYDVKM. The CDR3 spans 15 residues. CDR3 in amino acids: CASSLPGQGRNTIYF. The CDR3 DNA is TGTGCCAGCAGTTTGCCCGGACAGGGGAGAAACACCATATATTTT.

This rearrangement joins TRBV30 to TRBJ2-1, with unresolved D. In germline, CDR1 is GTSNPN, CDR2 SVGIG (reference sequence). Trimming removed 3 bases from V and 2 bases from J, with 11 bases in between. There are 14 residues in the CDR3. The CDR3 sequence is CAWRGINTYNEQFF. The CDR3 region has the DNA TGTGCCTGGAGGGGAATTAATACCTACAATGAGCAGTTCTTC.

This chain links TRBV4-3 with TRBJ1-2; a weak D match, TRBD1 (5 bases). V was cut by 4 bases and J by 4 bases, with 13 bases left in between. The CDR3 has 14 amino acids. Looked up from germline, CDR1 is LGHNA and CDR2 is YSLEER. The CDR3: CASSPRDGGYGYTF. As DNA, the CDR3 is TGCGCCAGCAGCCCCCGGGACGGCGGCTATGGCTACACCTTC.

The gene calls are TRBV6-1 and TRBJ2-7; tentatively, D is TRBD1 or TRBD2 (5 bases each). The CDR3 consists of 15 residues. Looked up from germline, CDR1 is MNHNS and CDR2 is SASEGT. Trimming took off 7 bases at V and 2 bases at J, with 18 bases between the two ends. CDR3 in amino acids: CASMMRERGAYEQYF. In DNA, the CDR3 is TGTGCCAGCATGATGAGGGAGAGAGGGGCCTACGAGCAGTACTTC.

With regard to this clone: The sample has other DNA sequences that encode this CDR3 too. The rearrangement joins TRBV5-1 to TRBJ2-3; D is undetermined. CDR1 is SGHRS, CDR2 YFSETQ, per germline. V was pared by 0 bases and J by 2 bases, with 7 bases between. CDR3 length equals 14 residues. The CDR3 bases are TGCGCCAGCAGCTTGGGTCAAATCACAGATACGCAGTATTTT. This translates into CASSLGQITDTQYF.

The CDR3 bases are TGTGCCAGCAGTTTAGGGCAGTCCACCATATATTTT. It specifies CASSLGQSTIYF. The V gene is TRBV28, the J gene TRBJ1-3; D is undetermined. The germline V gene has CDR1 MDHEN and CDR2 SYDVKM. The V end lost 2 bases, the J end lost 9 bases, and 8 bases lay between the germline ends. The length of the CDR3 is 12 residues.

The chain couples TRBV5-1 to TRBJ1-1; possibly TRBD1 for D (5 bases). Trimming shortened V by 0 bases and J by 2 bases, and 8 bases separated the two germline ends. This CDR3 contains 14 residues. Germline V gives CDR1 SGHRS, CDR2 YFSETQ. The CDR3: CASSLEGVNTEAFF. CDR3 coding DNA: TGCGCCAGCAGCTTGGAAGGGGTTAACACTGAAGCTTTCTTT.

The J gene is TRBJ2-1, the V gene TRBV6-6; D unclear. The germline gives CDR1 MNHNY, CDR2 SVGAGI (reference sequence). V lost 0 bases and J lost 7, with 10 bases in between. The CDR3 is made up of 14 amino acids. The CDR3 region has the DNA TGTGCCAGCAGTTACTCGAATTCCGGGAATGAGCAGTTCTTC. This translates into CASSYSNSGNEQFF.

About this clone itself: Other DNA sequences in the same sample also yield this CDR3. The chain recombines TRBV28 with TRBJ2-3; no definite D call. Trimming pared 5 bases from V and 2 bases from J, leaving 5 bases between. The CDR3 is 12 amino acids. The germline V gene encodes CDR1 MDHEN and CDR2 SYDVKM. The CDR3 DNA is TGTGCCAGCAGTCCGTACACAGATACGCAGTATTTT. Its translation is CASSPYTDTQYF.

Comments on this clone: Other DNA sequences in the same sample also yield this CDR3. The gene calls are TRBV7-9 and TRBJ2-7; 7 positions match TRBD2. The V gene end was trimmed by 4 bases and the J gene end by 0 bases; junction bases not matched to a gene: 3. CDR1 is SEHNR, CDR2 FQNEAQ, per germline (reference sequence). The CDR3 has 14 amino acids. The CDR3 region has the DNA TGTGCCAGCAGCTCTAGCGGTACCTCCTACGAGCAGTACTTC. Translation gives CASSSSGTSYEQYF.

This chain links TRBV5-1 with TRBJ2-3, with D perhaps matching TRBD2 (5 bases). V was cut by 2 bases and J by 5 bases, with 15 bases left in between. Germline CDR1 and CDR2: SGHRS and YFSETQ. The CDR3 sequence is 15 residues long. Written as DNA, the CDR3 is TGCGCCAGCAGCTTCCGTGGGAGTAGGATAGATACGCAGTATTTT. Amino acids: CASSFRGSRIDTQYF.

DNA for the CDR3: TGTGCCAGCAGCCCAGGGCCCGACAACAGCTATGGCTACACCTTC. Translating it yields CASSPGPDNSYGYTF. The rearrangement links TRBV6-5 to TRBJ1-2; tentatively, D is TRBD1 (5 bases). Trimming took off 6 bases at V and 4 bases at J, with 18 bases between the two ends. Germline V CDR1 and CDR2: MNHEY, SVGAGI. The CDR3 is 15 residues long.

The chain links TRBV29-1 to TRBJ2-3, with TRBD1 matching 7 bases. J was trimmed by 2 bases and V by 3 bases; bases with no gene match: 5. The germline V gene has CDR1 SQVTM and CDR2 ANQGSEA. The CDR3 is 14 amino acids. DNA of the CDR3: TGCAGCGTTGAGAGGGACAGAAACACAGATACGCAGTATTTT. Amino acid sequence: CSVERDRNTDTQYF.

This rearrangement joins TRBV29-1 to TRBJ2-3, with D possibly matching TRBD2 (7 bases). This CDR3 comprises 13 residues. CDR1 and CDR2 (germline): SQVTM, ANQGSEA. With 6 bases removed from V and 2 bases from J, the gap between germline ends came to 12 bases. CDR3 protein: CSVRGGITDTQYF. The CDR3 DNA reads TGCAGCGTGAGGGGGGGAATCACAGATACGCAGTATTTT.

Details on this clone: The sample holds other DNA sequences that translate to the same CDR3. The J gene is TRBJ1-2, the V gene TRBV5-1; 7 bases agree with TRBD1. Germline CDR1 SGHRS, CDR2 YFSETQ. The CDR3 runs 14 residues. The V segment lost 4 bases and the J segment 0 bases; nucleotides outside the gene matches: 3. The CDR3 loop is CASSPGQANYGYTF. The CDR3 DNA reads TGCGCCAGCAGCCCAGGACAGGCTAACTATGGCTACACCTTC.

The chain has TRBV9 and TRBJ2-3; 9 nucleotides align to TRBD2. CDR1 and CDR2 from the germline V gene are SGDLS and YYNGEE. V trimming: 4 bases; J trimming: 5 bases; junction bases outside the gene matches: 11. The CDR3 is 16 residues long. CDR3 DNA: TGTGCCAGCAGCCCCTCCGGGACTAGCTGGGGAGATACGCAGTATTTT. Encoded protein: CASSPSGTSWGDTQYF. Based on the CDR3 plus reference TRBV9 and TRBJ2-3, the full variable domain is DSGVTQTPKHLITATGQRVTLRCSPRSGDLSVYWYQQSLDQGLQFLIQYYNGEERAKGNILERFSAQQFPDLHSELNLSSLELGDSALYFCASSPSGTSWGDTQYFGPGTRLTVL.

In its sample, this clone was seen a few times. The rearrangement uses TRBV4-1 and TRBJ1-1; D possibly corresponds to TRBD1 (6 bases). The CDR3 totals 15 residues. Germline CDR1 reads MGHRA; CDR2 reads YSYEKL. Trimming removed 4 bases at V and 0 bases at J, with 12 bases between. CDR3 protein: CASSRSAGVNTEAFF. CDR3 DNA sequence: TGCGCCAGCAGCCGAAGCGCAGGGGTGAACACTGAAGCTTTCTTT.

J is TRBJ2-2 and V is TRBV9; possibly TRBD2 for D (5 bases). The CDR3 length is 17 residues. V lost 0 bases and J lost 1, with 13 bases in between. Per the germline V gene, CDR1 is SGDLS and CDR2 is YYNGEE. The CDR3 here is CASSVVSGLQNTGELFF. CDR3 bases: TGTGCCAGCAGCGTAGTCTCAGGACTTCAGAACACCGGGGAGCTGTTTTTT.

The chain uses TRBV6-5 and TRBJ2-7, with 12 bases fitting TRBD2. This CDR3 region has 13 residues. With 6 bases clipped from V and 6 bases from J, the junction kept 3 bases outside the gene matches. CDR1 is MNHEY and CDR2 is SVGAGI in the germline V gene. CDR3 in amino acids: CASRTSGRPEQYF. The CDR3 DNA is TGTGCCAGCAGAACTAGCGGGAGGCCCGAGCAGTACTTC.

The chain carries TRBV9 and TRBJ2-7; a weak D match, TRBD1 (5 bases). The CDR3 loop spans 15 amino acids. The germline gives CDR1 SGDLS, CDR2 YYNGEE. V dropped 0 bases and J dropped 7 bases, with 17 bases sitting between them. This CDR3 is CASSVEGHATREQYF. CDR3 DNA sequence: TGTGCCAGCAGCGTAGAGGGGCACGCAACTCGGGAGCAGTACTTC.

This clone has just one count. The V and J genes are TRBV6-1 and TRBJ1-2; weak D call: TRBD1 (5 bases). The CDR3 has 14 residues. V lost 11 bases and J 4 bases, leaving 20 bases between the germline ends. Germline V CDR1 and CDR2: MNHNS, SASEGT. CDR3 amino acids: CACSKQDQGYGYTF. DNA for the CDR3: TGTGCCTGCTCGAAACAGGACCAGGGCTATGGCTACACCTTC.

In regard to this clone: Other DNA variants within this sample encode the same CDR3. The J gene is TRBJ2-6, the V gene TRBV19; no definite D call. V shed 5 bases and J shed 1 base, with 6 bases lying between them. Germline values: CDR1 LNHDA, CDR2 SQIVND (reference sequence). The length of the CDR3 is 14 residues. The CDR3 nucleotides read TGTGCCAGTAGTTTAGGGTCTGGGGCCAACGTCCTGACTTTC. As protein: CASSLGSGANVLTF.